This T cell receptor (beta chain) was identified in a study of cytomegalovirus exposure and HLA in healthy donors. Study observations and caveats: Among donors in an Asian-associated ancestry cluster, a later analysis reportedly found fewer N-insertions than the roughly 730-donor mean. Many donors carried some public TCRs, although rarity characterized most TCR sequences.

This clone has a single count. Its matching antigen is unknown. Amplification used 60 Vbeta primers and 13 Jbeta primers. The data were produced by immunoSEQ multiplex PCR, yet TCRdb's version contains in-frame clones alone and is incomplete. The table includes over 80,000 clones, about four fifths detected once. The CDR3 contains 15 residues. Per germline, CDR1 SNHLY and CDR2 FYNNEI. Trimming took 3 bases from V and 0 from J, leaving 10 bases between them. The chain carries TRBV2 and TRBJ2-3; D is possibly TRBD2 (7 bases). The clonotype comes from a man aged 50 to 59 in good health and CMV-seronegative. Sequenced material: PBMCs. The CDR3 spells CASSDRGASTDTQYF. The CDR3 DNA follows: TGTGCCAGCAGTGACCGGGGGGCCAGCACAGATACGCAGTATTTT.